The present T cell receptor beta chain was sequenced within a study of T cell repertoires in cytomegalovirus infection. Overall study context: The public TCR beta signatures pointed to both CMV infection and matching HLA type.

This CDR3 spans 16 amino acids. V shed 1 base and J shed 2 bases, with 14 bases lying between them. Germline V gene sequence: CDR1 SEHNR, CDR2 FQNEAQ (reference sequence). This clonotype was recorded a few times. What it binds is unknown. One entry per CDR3 protein, called by TCRdb with MiXCR from the reads. The table lists approximately 910,000 distinct CDR3 sequences, approximately 32% of them singletons. The study, taken as a whole, reports: Frequencies of public TCR beta families were cumulated, and this identified carriers of CMV plus the relevant HLA.

The J gene is TRBJ1-1, the V gene TRBV7-9; D not certain. The sequence was collected from a human donor in good health (CMV status not recorded). Some clones in this sample may be carry-over from other donors' samples. The sample in question was cultured CD8+ T cells from PBMCs, obtained from culture after CMV antigen stimulation. The CDR3 loop is CASSLVSKEANTEAFF. The CDR3 DNA follows: TGTGCCAGCAGCTTAGTTAGTAAAGAGGCCAACACTGAAGCTTTCTTT.